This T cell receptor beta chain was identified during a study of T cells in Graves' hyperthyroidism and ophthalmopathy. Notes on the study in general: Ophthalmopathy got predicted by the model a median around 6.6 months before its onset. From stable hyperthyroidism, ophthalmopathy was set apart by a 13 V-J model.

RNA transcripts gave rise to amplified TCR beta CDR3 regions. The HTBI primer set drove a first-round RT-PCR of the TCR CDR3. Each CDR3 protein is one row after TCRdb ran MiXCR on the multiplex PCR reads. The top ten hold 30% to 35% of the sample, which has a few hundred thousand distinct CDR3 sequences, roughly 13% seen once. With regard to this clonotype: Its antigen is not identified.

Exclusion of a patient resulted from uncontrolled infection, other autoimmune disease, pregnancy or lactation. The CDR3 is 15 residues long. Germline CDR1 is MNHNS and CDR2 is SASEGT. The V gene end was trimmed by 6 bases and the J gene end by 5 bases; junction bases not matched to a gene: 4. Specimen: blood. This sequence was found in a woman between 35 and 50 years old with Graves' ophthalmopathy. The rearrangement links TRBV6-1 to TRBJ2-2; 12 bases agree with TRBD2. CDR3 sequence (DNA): TGTGCCAGCAGCCTGACTAGCGGGAGTACCGGGGAGCTGTTTTTT. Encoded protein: CASSLTSGSTGELFF.